The T cell receptor beta chain described here comes from a study of T-cell reconstitution after alpha-beta-depleted transplantation in children. In regard to this clonotype: What it binds is not known.

Preparation of the TCRbeta library was carried out with unique molecular identifiers. TCRdb reanalysed the PCR reads using MiXCR and keeps one entry per CDR3 protein. The top ten clones hold approximately 0.8% of a sample with around 700,000 distinct CDR3 sequences, around 12% of them seen once. V was shortened by 6 bases and J by 1 base, with 9 bases between the two germline ends. Looked up from germline, CDR1 is SNHLY and CDR2 is FYNNEI. The CDR3 contains 13 residues. Study-level points and caveats: Surviving recipient T cells and thymic progenitors produced the high day-60 TCRbeta diversity seen in some patients. In patients about two months after transplant, alpha-beta T cells reportedly arose from several hundred expanded graft clones.

The sample consisted of PBMCs, taken before TCRalphabeta/CD19-depleted stem cell transplant. The V gene is TRBV2, the J gene TRBJ1-1, with a tentative D call TRBD1 (5 bases). This TCR came from a girl under 10 years old with congenital amegakaryocytic thrombocytopenia, due to receive a stem cell transplant. CDR3 region: CASRVQGNTEAFF. In DNA, the CDR3 is TGTGCCAGCAGAGTCCAGGGGAACACTGAAGCTTTCTTT.